This TCR beta chain derives from a study of blood T cells in healthy people across ages. Study-level background: Template switching captured about one barcoded beta molecule per two T cells.

Unmatched junction bases numbered 9, after V lost 5 bases and J lost 2 bases. The CDR3 has 16 amino acids. Germline loops: CDR1 SGHVS, CDR2 FNYEAQ. Alongside a J-beta primer mix, a sample-barcoded 5' primer served in a second PCR lasting about 6 to 12 cycles. TCRdb analysed the 5' RACE reads with MiXCR anew, one entry per CDR3 protein. The sample lists under 2 million distinct CDR3 sequences, about 31% occurring once. The sample holds many counts of this clonotype. The target antigen is unknown. Study conclusions and caveats: Long-lived and aged donors differed, with more naive CD4+ cells and higher diversity in the long-lived. Roughly linear age-related decline in beta diversity appeared, significant by age around 38.

Per sample, extraction of total RNA gave at least 5 micrograms in every case. Sample: blood. This TCR was sampled from a woman aged 25 to 45 in good health. The rearrangement uses TRBV7-6 and TRBJ2-5; 9 bases line up with TRBD1. Here the CDR3 DNA reads TGTGCCAGCAGCATACAGGGGGCACTCCTACAAGAGACCCAGTACTTC. Its protein product is CASSIQGALLQETQYF.